This T cell receptor (beta chain) comes out of a study of blood T cell repertoires in COVID-19. Study information: The United States, Italy and Spain provided the acute and convalescent COVID-19 samples. Sources were T cells, B-cell-depleted T cells, or PBMCs; the material itself was cDNA or gDNA.

The germline CDR1 and CDR2 sequences are SGHRS and YFSETQ. The CDR3 is 14 residues long. V shed 2 bases, J shed 10 bases, and the junction held 8 bases outside the gene matches. Authors' methods: Scientists estimated how many nucleated cells there were by amplifying reference gene primers. Assay used: immunoSEQ multiplex PCR; TCRdb lists only in-frame clones, some missing. Clone size and the V and J calls come from that table; the DNA yielded D and trimming. The data show around 50,000 clones, around 85% seen once. The gene calls are TRBV5-1 and TRBJ2-1, with TRBD2 identical over 8 bases. Source material: peripheral blood. The source of this sequence is a man aged 40-49 years with active COVID-19. The CDR3 region is CASSFNGRAGEQFF. The CDR3 coding sequence is TGCGCCAGCAGCTTTAACGGGAGGGCCGGGGAGCAGTTCTTC.